The 27 T cell receptor beta chains below come from one sample, sequenced in a study of OX40 agonist ivuxolimab in advanced cancers. Libraries were prepared by immunoSEQ multiplex PCR; TCRdb keeps only in-frame clonotypes and omits some of them. The table has fewer than 20,000 clones, around 80% seen once. The source material was CD4+ or CD8+ T cells sorted from blood, sampled in a trial of the OX40 agonist ivuxolimab. These receptors were taken from an adult with an advanced solid tumor such as melanoma, head and neck, liver or kidney cancer.

The chain is built from TRBV14 and TRBJ2-5, with 8 bases matching TRBD2. The V gene's germline CDR1 is SGHDN and CDR2 FVKESK. This CDR3 is 16 amino acids long. Trimming at V came to 0 bases and at J to 5 bases, leaving 8 bases not matched to a gene. CDR3 amino acids: CASSQDLKRGMETQYF. The DNA of the CDR3 is TGTGCCAGCAGCCAAGATCTTAAGCGGGGGATGGAGACCCAGTACTTC. The complete variable domain, with remaining parts taken from reference TRBV14 and TRBJ2-5, reads EAGVTQFPSHSVIEKGQTVTLRCDPISGHDNLYWYRRVMGKEIKFLLHFVKESKQDESGMPNNRFLAERTGGTYSTLKVQPAELEDSGVYFCASSQDLKRGMETQYFGPGTRLLVL.

This clone was counted a few times. The rearrangement uses TRBV2 and TRBJ2-1; 7 nucleotides match TRBD1. Germline CDR1 SNHLY, CDR2 FYNNEI. With V trimmed by 5 bases and J by 10 bases, 8 bases remained unmatched. CDR3 length equals 13 residues. CDR3 protein: CASSTYRGGEQFF. The CDR3 DNA is TGTGCCAGCAGTACCTACAGGGGCGGCGAGCAGTTCTTC.

This chain links TRBV27 with TRBJ2-1; D may be TRBD2 (5 bases). Germline V gene data show CDR1 as MNHEY and CDR2 as SMNVEV (reference sequence). The CDR3 is made up of 16 amino acids. V gave up 5 bases and J gave up 8 bases, with 22 bases separating them. CDR3 protein: CASSTIGLASKHEQFF. The CDR3 DNA reads as TGTGCCAGCAGTACAATCGGACTGGCGAGTAAGCATGAGCAGTTCTTC.

This rearrangement joins TRBV27 to TRBJ2-3; no clear D gene. Germline CDR1 and CDR2: MNHEY and SMNVEV (reference sequence). This CDR3 contains 12 residues. The ends were cut back, 5 bases at V and 4 bases at J, with 7 bases in the middle. CDR3 residues: CASSHGADTQYF. As DNA, the CDR3 is TGTGCCAGCAGTCATGGGGCAGATACGCAGTATTTT.

This chain joins TRBV6-5 and TRBJ1-3; 7 bases are shared with TRBD1. Germline values: CDR1 MNHEY, CDR2 SVGAGI. J lost 2 bases, V lost 10 bases, and 5 bases had no gene match. This CDR3 is 13 amino acids long. CDR3 DNA: TGTGCCACCAGGGGGGGGACTGGAAACACCATATATTTT. Encoded protein: CATRGGTGNTIYF.

V gene TRBV28 combines with J gene TRBJ2-3, with D unclear. Germline CDR1 reads MDHEN; CDR2 reads SYDVKM. Trimming removed 2 bases at V and 0 bases at J, with 12 bases between. The CDR3 consists of 16 residues. The CDR3 is CASSLRAGQSTDTQYF. CDR3 sequence (DNA): TGTGCCAGCAGTTTAAGGGCAGGTCAAAGCACAGATACGCAGTATTTT.

The chain employs TRBV5-6 and TRBJ1-1, with no clear D. Germline lookup yields CDR1 SGHDT and CDR2 YYEEEE. V dropped 5 bases and J dropped 3 bases, with 14 bases sitting between them. The CDR3 has 14 amino acids. This CDR3 is CASRRRTVYTEAFF. For the CDR3, the DNA is TGTGCCAGCAGGCGCAGGACGGTGTACACTGAAGCTTTCTTT.

The chain uses TRBV19 and TRBJ2-7; 12 positions agree with TRBD2. The CDR3 sequence is 15 residues long. Trimming cost V 5 bases and J 2 bases; bases outside gene matches: 4. Germline CDR1 is LNHDA and CDR2 is SQIVND (reference sequence). The CDR3 reads CASSPWTSGTYEQYF. The CDR3 bases are TGTGCCAGTAGTCCGTGGACTAGCGGGACCTACGAGCAGTACTTC.

The V and J genes are TRBV18 and TRBJ1-6; no definite D call. Germline lookup yields CDR1 KGHSH and CDR2 LQKENI. Between the trimmed V and J ends, which lost 3 bases and 2 bases, there was a span of 5 bases. This CDR3 comprises 14 residues. CDR3 loop: CASSPRTYNSPLHF. CDR3 DNA: TGTGCCAGCTCACCGAGGACCTATAATTCACCCCTCCACTTT. The complete variable domain, with remaining parts taken from reference TRBV18 and TRBJ1-6, reads NAGVMQNPRHLVRRRGQEARLRCSPMKGHSHVYWYRQLPEEGLKFMVYLQKENIIDESGMPKERFSAEFPKEGPSILRIQQVVRGDSAAYFCASSPRTYNSPLHFGNGTRLTVT.

The chain joins TRBV25-1 to TRBJ2-1, with 10 positions matching TRBD2. This CDR3 comprises 17 residues. The V segment lost 2 bases and the J segment 6 bases; nucleotides outside the gene matches: 10. Germline CDR1 is MGHDK and CDR2 is SYGVNS. For the CDR3, the DNA is TGTGCCAGCAGTGAAAGAGTAGGCCTAGCGGGAGTCAATGAGCAGTTCTTC. Protein sequence: CASSERVGLAGVNEQFF.

By sample share, this clone is medium-sized. This rearrangement joins TRBV27 to TRBJ1-5; TRBD1 matches at 7 bases. J lost 0 bases, V lost 0 bases, and 8 bases had no gene match. Looked up from germline, CDR1 is MNHEY and CDR2 is SMNVEV (reference sequence). The length of the CDR3 is 18 residues. This CDR3 is CASSLSSDRAYSNQPQHF. Written as DNA, the CDR3 is TGTGCCAGCAGTTTATCCAGCGACAGGGCCTATAGCAATCAGCCCCAGCATTTT.

This chain uses TRBV9 with TRBJ2-5; 8 bases match TRBD1. V lost 3 bases to trimming and J lost 4 bases; unmatched junction nucleotides: 5. The CDR3 spans 14 residues. Per the germline V gene, CDR1 is SGDLS and CDR2 is YYNGEE. The CDR3 here is CASSASGGRETQYF. The CDR3 region has the DNA TGTGCCAGCAGCGCCTCAGGGGGCAGAGAGACCCAGTACTTC. Full variable domain (missing parts from reference TRBV9 and TRBJ2-5): DSGVTQTPKHLITATGQRVTLRCSPRSGDLSVYWYQQSLDQGLQFLIQYYNGEERAKGNILERFSAQQFPDLHSELNLSSLELGDSALYFCASSASGGRETQYFGPGTRLLVL.

The gene calls are TRBV19 and TRBJ1-1, with a tentative D call TRBD1 (6 bases). The CDR3 is 13 amino acids. Germline lookup yields CDR1 LNHDA and CDR2 SQIVND (reference sequence). Trimming took off 11 bases at V and 1 base at J, with 14 bases between the two ends. The CDR3 region is CAGARTANTEAFF. The CDR3 DNA is TGTGCCGGAGCAAGGACAGCGAACACTGAAGCTTTCTTT. The whole variable domain, filled in from reference TRBV19 and TRBJ1-1, reads DGGITQSPKYLFRKEGQNVTLSCEQNLNHDAMYWYRQDPGQGLRLIYYSQIVNDFQKGDIAEGYSVSREKKESFPLTVTSAQKNPTAFYLCAGARTANTEAFFGQGTRLTVV.

The chain is built from TRBV7-9 and TRBJ1-1; D is uncertain. The CDR3 has 14 amino acids. Germline assignment: CDR1 SEHNR and CDR2 FQNEAQ (reference sequence). V lost 1 base and J 3 bases, leaving 9 bases between the germline ends. CDR3 protein: CASSLGRSYTEAFF. CDR3 DNA sequence: TGTGCCAGCAGCTTAGGTCGGAGCTACACTGAAGCTTTCTTT.

The chain couples TRBV4-3 to TRBJ1-4; 7 nucleotides match TRBD1. The germline CDR1 and CDR2 sequences are LGHNA and YSLEER. Trimming cost V 8 bases and J 7 bases; bases outside gene matches: 7. The CDR3 has 13 amino acids. This CDR3 is CASGDRGIEKLFF. CDR3 DNA sequence: TGCGCCAGCGGGGACAGAGGGATTGAAAAACTGTTTTTT.

The chain employs TRBV10-2 and TRBJ2-5; no definite D call. Per the germline V gene, CDR1 is WSHSY and CDR2 is SAAADI. Trimming shortened V by 2 bases and J by 7 bases, and 5 bases separated the two germline ends. This CDR3 region has 11 residues. CDR3 loop: CASSEGGTQYF. DNA for the CDR3: TGCGCCAGCAGTGAGGGCGGGACCCAGTACTTC.

The chain combines TRBV6-1 with TRBJ2-3; 8 bases are shared with TRBD2. Per germline, CDR1 MNHNS and CDR2 SASEGT. This CDR3 has 14 amino acids. The J segment lost 4 bases and the V segment lost 7 bases, leaving 7 bases of the junction unmatched. CDR3 in amino acids: CASIQAGVADTQYF. CDR3 nucleotides: TGTGCCAGCATTCAAGCGGGAGTGGCAGATACGCAGTATTTT.

The genes are TRBV19 and TRBJ2-7; 10 bases align to TRBD2. Per the germline V gene, CDR1 is LNHDA and CDR2 is SQIVND (reference sequence). The CDR3 loop spans 14 amino acids. V trimming: 2 bases; J trimming: 6 bases; junction bases outside the gene matches: 4. CDR3 coding DNA: TGTGCCAGTAGTATATCGGGACTAGCGAGCGAGCAGTACTTC. Its translation is CASSISGLASEQYF.

The V gene is TRBV7-8, the J gene TRBJ2-1, with TRBD2 matching over 9 bases. This CDR3 is built from 15 residues. Germline CDR1 and CDR2: SGHVS and FQNEAQ. Trimming removed 6 bases from V and 4 bases from J; junction bases left unmatched: 7. CDR3 sequence (DNA): TGTGCCAGCAGTCCGGGACTAGCAGTTTACAATGAGCAGTTCTTC. Translation gives CASSPGLAVYNEQFF.

This clone appeared a single time. The V call is TRBV9, the J call TRBJ1-5; 7 nucleotides line up with TRBD1. J was trimmed by 5 bases and V by 0 bases; bases with no gene match: 5. Germline CDR1 and CDR2: SGDLS and YYNGEE. The CDR3 sequence is 15 residues long. CDR3 nucleotide sequence: TGTGCCAGCAGCGTAGGCGACAGGGATCATCAGCCCCAGCATTTT. This sequence encodes CASSVGDRDHQPQHF. Full variable domain (remainder filled in from reference TRBV9 and TRBJ1-5): DSGVTQTPKHLITATGQRVTLRCSPRSGDLSVYWYQQSLDQGLQFLIQYYNGEERAKGNILERFSAQQFPDLHSELNLSSLELGDSALYFCASSVGDRDHQPQHFGDGTRLSIL.

This clone was detected only once. V is TRBV29-1 and J is TRBJ2-1; D call uncertain. The CDR3 runs 12 residues. Germline-derived CDR1 and CDR2 are SQVTM and ANQGSEA. V dropped 4 bases and J dropped 2 bases, with 6 bases sitting between them. CDR3 coding DNA: TGCAGCGTTGTCCCTGCCTACAATGAGCAGTTCTTC. This gives the protein CSVVPAYNEQFF.

This clone was detected only once. V gene TRBV4-3 combines with J gene TRBJ1-5, with D perhaps matching TRBD1 (5 bases). The CDR3 spans 16 residues. Germline CDR1 reads LGHNA; CDR2 reads YSLEER. Between the trimmed V and J ends, which lost 0 bases and 0 bases, there was a span of 9 bases. CDR3 residues: CASSQDRDNSNQPQHF. CDR3 DNA sequence: TGCGCCAGCAGCCAAGACAGGGATAATAGCAATCAGCCCCAGCATTTT.

For this clone: A read error likely explains this, since a far larger clone differs by one base. This CDR3 fails to terminate in the conserved phenylalanine or tryptophan, so it likely reflects a read error. It is unclear where the CDR3 begins or ends on the DNA, so no DNA is shown, and the CDR3 is as TCRdb lists it. The J gene is TRBJ2-3, the V gene TRBV13. A total of 14 residues make up the CDR3, ends included. From germline, CDR1 is PRHDT and CDR2 FYEKMQ (reference sequence). CDR3: CASSLALEQETQYS.

The chain carries TRBV27 and TRBJ2-7; D is undetermined. Trimming took off 0 bases at V and 0 bases at J, with 6 bases between the two ends. Germline CDR1 MNHEY, CDR2 SMNVEV (reference sequence). This CDR3 is 14 amino acids long. CDR3 coding DNA: TGTGCCAGCAGTTTATCGTGGGGCTCCTACGAGCAGTACTTC. This encodes CASSLSWGSYEQYF.

V and J are TRBV5-1 and TRBJ2-7; tentative D call: TRBD1 (6 bases). Germline V CDR1 and CDR2: SGHRS, YFSETQ. The CDR3 loop spans 14 amino acids. Trimming removed 3 bases at V and 5 bases at J, with 15 bases between. In nucleotides, the CDR3 is TGCGCCAGCAGCTCTCACAGGGAGATGAACGAGCAGTACTTC. Protein product: CASSSHREMNEQYF.

The J gene is TRBJ2-2, the V gene TRBV5-6, with D tentatively TRBD1 (7 bases). The CDR3 contains 13 residues. Germline assignment: CDR1 SGHDT and CDR2 YYEEEE. The ends were cut back, 6 bases at V and 6 bases at J, with 12 bases in the middle. The CDR3: CASNQGGSGELFF. CDR3 bases: TGTGCCAGCAACCAGGGGGGATCCGGGGAGCTGTTTTTT.

The gene calls are TRBV13 and TRBJ2-1, with D hard to call. The CDR3 has 13 amino acids. Germline-derived CDR1 and CDR2 are PRHDT and FYEKMQ (reference sequence). V lost 2 bases, J lost 6 bases, and 8 bases lay in between. The CDR3 DNA reads as TGTGCCAGCAGCTTACGCGGCCTCAATGAGCAGTTCTTC. Amino acid sequence: CASSLRGLNEQFF.